A single sample is the source of the 13 T cell receptor beta chains below, sequenced in a study of CXCR3-negative and CXCR3-positive naive CD8 T cells. TRB cDNA was prepared as libraries by UMI-labeled 5' RACE. For each CDR3 protein, TCRdb gives one entry from its re-call of the 5' RACE reads, without DNA. In all, the sample yields around 50,000 distinct CDR3 sequences. Material: memory CD8+ T cells from blood. The source of these receptors is a human donor in good health. Some clones in this sample may be carry-over from other donors' samples.

CDR3 loop: CSARDHAGAGSYEQYF. This chain links TRBV20-1 with TRBJ2-7; TCRdb gives TRBD1 as the D gene, but with no DNA this cannot be confirmed. Germline V CDR1 and CDR2: DFQATT, SNEGSKA (reference sequence). There are 16 residues in the CDR3.

The chain joins TRBV28 to TRBJ2-2; TCRdb's D call of TRBD2 is untestable without DNA. Germline loops: CDR1 MDHEN, CDR2 SYDVKM. The CDR3 spans 17 residues. CDR3 region: CASTLPRTSGYPRELFF.

The chain joins TRBV29-1 to TRBJ2-1; TCRdb outputs TRBD2, but without DNA this stays unchecked. Germline-derived CDR1 and CDR2 are SQVTM and ANQGSEA. This CDR3 has 14 residues. The CDR3 loop reads CSVVIQGRYNEQFF.

V and J are TRBV2 and TRBJ2-1. Germline V gene lookup returns CDR1 SNHLY and CDR2 FYNNEI. CDR3 size: 14 residues. The CDR3: CASSLAGEPNEQFF.

V gene TRBV9 combines with J gene TRBJ1-4. CDR3 length: 14 amino acids. Germline CDR1 and CDR2: SGDLS and YYNGEE. CDR3: CTSSVGTTNEKLFF.

This sequence joins TRBV21-1 and TRBJ2-5; there is no DNA to check the TCRdb D call of TRBD1. TRBV21-1 is noted as a pseudogene. The CDR3 length is 15 residues. The CDR3 protein is CASSKVGDRRETQYF.

This sequence joins TRBV7-8 and TRBJ1-2. Germline V gives CDR1 SGHVS, CDR2 FQNEAQ. The CDR3 runs to 14 residues. The CDR3 reads CASSLVWQNYGYTF.

The chain joins TRBV28 to TRBJ2-2. Germline CDR1 and CDR2: MDHEN and SYDVKM. CDR3 length equals 12 residues. Here the CDR3 reads CASSFEGGELFF.

CDR3 region: CSVEDFSGTASTDTQYF. This chain joins TRBV29-1 and TRBJ2-3; without DNA, the TCRdb call of TRBD1 cannot be checked. Germline V gives CDR1 SQVTM, CDR2 ANQGSEA. This CDR3 comprises 17 residues.

The rearrangement uses TRBV20-1 and TRBJ1-1; no DNA is available, so the TRBD1 call from TCRdb remains unchecked. Per the germline V gene, CDR1 is DFQATT and CDR2 is SNEGSKA (reference sequence). The CDR3 runs to 14 residues. The chain's CDR3 is CSARHRGLDTEAFF.

Considering frequency, this clonotype is medium-sized. J is TRBJ1-1 and V is TRBV4-3; the D gene TCRdb calls, TRBD1, cannot be checked with no DNA. The CDR3 sequence is 19 residues long. Germline CDR1 and CDR2: LGHNA and YSLEER. The CDR3 loop is CASSQDEVGGTGLNTEAFF.

The CDR3 spells CSAREGIAELQETQYF. The rearrangement joins TRBV20-1 to TRBJ2-5; TCRdb's D call of TRBD2 is untestable without DNA. Germline V lookup: CDR1 DFQATT, CDR2 SNEGSKA (reference sequence). The CDR3 extends over 16 amino acids.

The gene calls are TRBV7-9 and TRBJ2-5. The CDR3 runs 11 residues. CDR1 is SEHNR and CDR2 is FQNEAQ in the germline V gene (reference sequence). CDR3 residues: CASSPSKTQYF.